In this sample, the clone carrying this T cell receptor (beta chain) turned up a few times. The second PCR ran about 6 to 11 cycles with a sample-barcoded 5' primer and J-beta primers. Any given sample supplied a minimum of 3 million CDR3-containing paired-end reads. TCRdb ran MiXCR on the 5' RACE reads and lists one entry per CDR3 protein. The table has 540,000 or so distinct CDR3 sequences, about 25% seen once. This specimen comes from a study of blood T cells in healthy people across ages. Caucasian, healthy and from Russia, the donors were aged between roughly 6 and 95. These data were likewise used in another study, on T cells of mothers and their children. That paper states: Over 8.5 million reads per mother and some 3 million per child were obtained. Versus unrelated pairs, overlap was slightly higher in related mother-child pairs, without reaching significance.

The sequence derives from a boy aged 5-17 years in good health. What was sequenced was blood.

This CDR3 reads CASSPQGLSAGELFF. The CDR3 nucleotides read TGTGCCAGCAGCCCGCAGGGGCTCAGCGCCGGGGAGCTGTTTTTT. The rearrangement uses TRBV14 and TRBJ2-2; a possible D gene is TRBD1 (6 bases). CDR3 length: 15 amino acids. Per germline, CDR1 SGHDN and CDR2 FVKESK. Trimming removed 4 bases at V and 6 bases at J, with 15 bases between.